The TCR beta chain under discussion was sequenced for a study of CD8 T cells in Susac syndrome. It was with random hexamers that 0.5 to 1 ug RNA was reverse transcribed. TCRdb used MiXCR to reprocess the immunoSEQ multiplex PCR reads, holding one entry per CDR3 protein. The top ten hold roughly 0.15% of the sample, which has about 190,000 distinct CDR3 sequences, just under 95% seen once. V lost 4 bases and J 7 bases, leaving 12 bases between the germline ends. The CDR3 consists of 14 residues. The germline CDR1 and CDR2 sequences are SGHDT and YYEEEE. J is TRBJ1-6 and V is TRBV5-6; TRBD1 might be the D (5 bases). The sample consisted of CD8+ T cells from PBMCs. The TCR originated in a human donor with Susac syndrome. CDR3 protein: CASSTGLGNSPLHF. Written as DNA, the CDR3 is TGTGCCAGCAGCACGGGACTGGGGAATTCACCCCTCCACTTT.